The clone carrying this T cell receptor beta chain showed up many times. Its antigen remains unknown. Amplification of TCR beta CDR3 regions used RNA as the template. HTBI primers were the set used in a first-round RT-PCR of the TCR CDR3. MiXCR, run by TCRdb on the multiplex PCR reads, gives a single entry per CDR3 protein. This sample has under 500,000 distinct CDR3 sequences, with more than 12% found just once. Pregnant or lactating patients were excluded, as were those with uncontrolled infection or other autoimmune disease. The source of the PBMCs was less than 12 ml of fresh peripheral blood. This entry is derived from a study of T cells in Graves' hyperthyroidism and ophthalmopathy. General study findings and limits: Among clonotypes expanded in thyroid above 0.001, most were also found in blood. Classification by a 13 V-J model distinguished ophthalmopathy from stable hyperthyroidism.

The sample taken for sequencing was blood. The receptor was derived from a middle-aged man with Graves' ophthalmopathy.

DNA for the CDR3: TGTGCCAGCAGCCATGAGTTTAGCGGACTATTGGGAGCCAAAAACATTCAGTACTTC. It codes for CASSHEFSGLLGAKNIQYF. The chain combines TRBV3-1 with TRBJ2-4, with a possible D match to TRBD2 (6 bases). Deletions cut 3 bases from V and 0 bases from J, with 21 bases between. From germline, CDR1 is LGHDT and CDR2 YNNKEL (reference sequence). The length of the CDR3 is 19 residues.